The 12 T cell receptor beta chains below were found in one sample sequenced in a study of T-cell memory formation after mild COVID-19. TCRdb ran MiXCR on the 5' RACE reads and lists one entry per CDR3 protein. The sample contains 250,000 to 350,000 distinct CDR3 sequences, approximately 15% of which appear only once. Specimen: PBMCs or a T cell subset sorted from them (not recorded which). Every receptor here comes from a young man who had mild COVID-19 (a few samples of this study predate the infection). Cell type and time point are not known.

The sample holds a few counts of this clonotype. The chain combines TRBV20-1 with TRBJ2-3, with 8 bases that match TRBD2. The CDR3 has 14 residues. CDR1 is DFQATT, CDR2 SNEGSKA, per germline (reference sequence). The J segment lost 5 bases and the V segment lost 5 bases, leaving 9 bases of the junction unmatched. The CDR3 DNA sequence: TGCAGTGCTGAGGTGGCGGGGGGAGTAGATACGCAGTATTTT. This gives the protein CSAEVAGGVDTQYF.

This clonotype appeared a few times. This CDR3 reads CASRSPLDSTYF. In DNA, the CDR3 is TGTGCCAGCAGGTCCCCGTTGGACAGCACGTACTTC. The rearrangement links TRBV28 to TRBJ2-5; a possible D gene is TRBD1 (6 bases). The CDR3 sequence is 12 residues long. V was cut by 6 bases and J by 13 bases, with 18 bases left in between. Germline V gene lookup returns CDR1 MDHEN and CDR2 SYDVKM.

J is TRBJ2-3 and V is TRBV2, with 8 bases matching TRBD2. The CDR3 totals 17 residues. CDR1 is SNHLY, CDR2 FYNNEI, per germline. Losses at the gene ends were 6 bases for V and 4 bases for J; bases not matched to a gene: 15. CDR3 in DNA: TGTGCCAGCAGCCGCCGGGAGCGGGGGACCCTCCCAGATACGCAGTATTTT. It encodes CASSRRERGTLPDTQYF.

The chain couples TRBV6-2 or TRBV6-3 to TRBJ2-7; D gene ambiguous. The germline V and J ends were trimmed by 8 bases and 2 bases, with 13 bases remaining between them. CDR1 and CDR2 (germline): MNHEY, SVGEGT. The CDR3 totals 13 residues. CDR3 protein: CASYGWSPYEQYF. CDR3 nucleotides: TGTGCCAGCTACGGGTGGTCCCCCTACGAGCAGTACTTC.

This rearrangement joins TRBV2 to TRBJ1-5; D is undetermined. The CDR3 length is 11 residues. V lost 3 bases and J lost 4, with 1 base in between. From germline, CDR1 is SNHLY and CDR2 FYNNEI. CDR3 amino acids: CASSDNQPQHF. The CDR3 bases are TGTGCCAGCAGTGATAATCAGCCCCAGCATTTT.

This clonotype was observed a few times. The chain carries TRBV5-1 and TRBJ2-7, with 9 bases matching TRBD2. This CDR3 comprises 15 residues. V lost 0 bases and J lost 6; bases outside the gene matches: 7. Germline CDR1 reads SGHRS; CDR2 reads YFSETQ. In nucleotides, the CDR3 is TGCGCCAGCAGCTTGGACGCTAGCGGGGTGCGCGAGCAGTACGTC. Amino acids: CASSLDASGVREQYV.

This clonotype was recorded many times. V usage is TRBV27 and J usage is TRBJ1-4, with D tentatively TRBD1 (5 bases). CDR1 is MNHEY, CDR2 SMNVEV, per germline (reference sequence). V dropped 5 bases and J dropped 10 bases, with 11 bases sitting between them. The CDR3 is 12 amino acids. CDR3 DNA: TGTGCCAGCAGTCAAGTCGGGGGAAAACTGTTTTTT. This translates into CASSQVGGKLFF.

The chain carries TRBV6-5 and TRBJ2-7; 10 bases match TRBD1. The CDR3 has 14 amino acids. The J segment lost 6 bases and the V segment lost 5 bases, leaving 7 bases of the junction unmatched. Germline V CDR1 and CDR2: MNHEY, SVGAGI. CDR3 coding DNA: TGTGCCAGCAGTACGGGACAGGGGAATGCCGAGCAGTACTTC. Encoded protein: CASSTGQGNAEQYF.

This clonotype was detected ten times or more. The V and J genes are TRBV7-3 and TRBJ1-2, with 7 positions matching TRBD1. Germline assignment: CDR1 SGHTA and CDR2 FQGTGA. CDR3 length: 13 amino acids. J lost 8 bases, V lost 4 bases, and 7 bases had no gene match. CDR3 protein: CASSSQTGQGYTF. The CDR3 nucleotides are TGTGCCAGCAGCTCCCAGACAGGGCAGGGCTACACCTTC.

The J gene is TRBJ2-5, the V gene TRBV7-8; unclear D gene. The CDR3 totals 14 residues. With 1 base removed from V and 2 bases from J, the gap between germline ends came to 8 bases. Per germline, CDR1 SGHVS and CDR2 FQNEAQ. CDR3 sequence reads: CASSLVGQQETQYF. CDR3 bases: TGTGCCAGCAGCTTAGTGGGCCAGCAAGAGACCCAGTACTTC.

The table lists this clonotype with a few counts. In nucleotides, the CDR3 is TGCAGTGCTAGAGGGGGAACGGGGATGGGAAAACTGTTTTTT. Residues: CSARGGTGMGKLFF. The V and J genes are TRBV20-1 and TRBJ1-4; D gene ambiguous. V lost 1 base and J 10 bases, leaving 16 bases between the germline ends. The germline V gene has CDR1 DFQATT and CDR2 SNEGSKA (reference sequence). The CDR3 is 14 amino acids.

The chain is built from TRBV10-3 and TRBJ2-5; D gene uncertain. The CDR3 is 14 residues long. CDR1 is ENHRY and CDR2 is SYGVKD in the germline V gene. The ends were cut back, 11 bases at V and 1 base at J, with 17 bases in the middle. The CDR3 loop is CAARPSNAQETQYF. In DNA form, the CDR3 reads TGTGCCGCCCGACCCTCAAATGCCCAAGAGACCCAGTACTTC.